What follows are 4 T cell receptor beta chains derived from one specimen sequenced in a study of blood T cell repertoires in COVID-19. Using immunoSEQ multiplex PCR, the repertoire was profiled, and TCRdb retains in-frame clones only, with some absent. The data show a few hundred thousand clones, around 89% seen once. The sequenced sample consisted of peripheral blood. The origin of the receptors is an older woman with COVID-19, enrolled during active disease.

This clone has just one count. The J gene is TRBJ1-4, the V gene TRBV7-9; D might be TRBD1 (5 bases). The germline V and J ends were trimmed by 6 bases and 8 bases, with 22 bases remaining between them. In germline, CDR1 is SEHNR, CDR2 FQNEAQ (reference sequence). The length of the CDR3 is 16 residues. The CDR3 spells CASRQLRGGAKEKLFF. The CDR3 DNA is TGTGCCAGCAGACAACTCCGGGGGGGAGCAAAGGAAAAACTGTTTTTT.

This sequence joins TRBV7-8 and TRBJ2-7; D possibly corresponds to TRBD2 (6 bases). Per germline, CDR1 SGHVS and CDR2 FQNEAQ. V lost 3 bases to trimming and J lost 3 bases, with 15 bases between them. This CDR3 contains 15 residues. The CDR3 DNA sequence: TGTGCCAGCAGCTTGTTAGCGGAGTCAAACTACGAGCAGTACTTC. It translates to CASSLLAESNYEQYF.

CDR3 residues: CASSKWRDGTDTQYF. CDR3 DNA sequence: TGTGCCAGTAGTAAGTGGCGGGATGGCACAGATACGCAGTATTTT. The chain is built from TRBV19 and TRBJ2-3; D might be TRBD2 (6 bases). Germline values: CDR1 LNHDA, CDR2 SQIVND (reference sequence). V gave up 4 bases and J gave up 1 base, with 12 bases separating them. The CDR3 totals 15 residues.

The genes are TRBV3-1 (or the pseudogene TRBV3-2) and TRBJ2-5; 8 bases align to TRBD2. V gave up 1 base and J gave up 2 bases; unmatched junction bases: 9. In germline, CDR1 is LGHDT, CDR2 YNNKEL (reference sequence). The CDR3 totals 17 residues. DNA of the CDR3: TGTGCCAGCAGCCAAGTGTACCGCGGGGGGCCTCAAGAGACCCAGTACTTC. This encodes CASSQVYRGGPQETQYF.